The 4 T cell receptor beta chains below all came from one sample that was sequenced in a study of blood T cell repertoires in COVID-19. The table came from immunoSEQ multiplex PCR; TCRdb's copy has only in-frame clones and leaves some out. The sample comprises hundreds of thousands of clones, 83% of which are singletons, and around 7.2% rests with the top ten. Sequencing was performed on peripheral blood. The receptor source for this set is a woman aged 45 to 65 with acute or convalescent COVID-19.

This clone has a single count. The same CDR3 arises from other DNA sequences in this sample as well. The chain joins TRBV7-2 to TRBJ2-5, with 9 bases identical to TRBD2. V lost 2 bases to trimming and J lost 2 bases; unmatched junction nucleotides: 12. The CDR3 consists of 18 residues. The germline gives CDR1 SGHTA, CDR2 FQGNSA. CDR3 residues: CASSLRLAGGPGQETQYF. In DNA form, the CDR3 reads TGTGCCAGCAGCTTAAGACTCGCGGGGGGGCCGGGGCAAGAGACCCAGTACTTC.

The chain combines TRBV12-3 or TRBV12-4 with TRBJ1-1, with no clear D. The CDR3 runs to 12 residues. V was pared by 3 bases and J by 4 bases, with 6 bases between. The CDR3 nucleotides read TGTGCCAGCAGTTTTCCCGGCACTGAAGCTTTCTTT. Translated, it gives CASSFPGTEAFF.

The rearrangement links TRBV5-4 to TRBJ1-3; a weak D match, TRBD1 (5 bases). Germline V gene lookup returns CDR1 SGHNT and CDR2 YYREEE (reference sequence). This CDR3 has 15 residues. Trimming removed 2 bases from V and 0 bases from J, with 9 bases in between. The chain's CDR3 is CASSFWDFSGNTIYF. CDR3 nucleotide sequence: TGTGCCAGCAGCTTTTGGGACTTCTCTGGAAACACCATATATTTT.

The chain links TRBV14 to TRBJ2-1, with 11 bases lining up with TRBD2. Trimming cost V 1 base and J 7 bases; bases outside gene matches: 9. This CDR3 comprises 17 residues. Per the germline V gene, CDR1 is SGHDN and CDR2 is FVKESK. CDR3 sequence (DNA): TGTGCCAGCAGCCAAGTGACCGGGACTAGCGGTAAGAATGAGCAGTTCTTC. Amino acid sequence: CASSQVTGTSGKNEQFF.